This T cell receptor beta chain was captured in a study of blood T cell repertoires in COVID-19. Across the whole study: Acute and convalescent COVID-19 specimens originated in the United States, Italy and Spain. PBMCs, B-cell-depleted T cells, or T cells provided the cDNA or gDNA that made up the material.

This CDR3 contains 15 residues. Per the germline V gene, CDR1 is LNHDA and CDR2 is SQIVND (reference sequence). V lost 5 bases to trimming and J lost 5 bases; unmatched junction nucleotides: 8. Authors' analysis steps: Quantification of nucleated cells was approximated via reference gene primer amplification. TCRdb keeps only in-frame clones here, not all; method: immunoSEQ multiplex PCR. V and J calls and clone size are given by that table; D and trimming were obtained from the DNA. The table has 270,000 or so clones, about 81% seen once; the top ten hold 1.4% to 1.5%. This clone was counted a few times. Seattle cases were enrolled at active infection and followed longitudinally.

The sequencing sample was made of peripheral blood. This TCR was sampled from a human donor with COVID-19, enrolled during active disease. The donor label of this sample is uncertain. This rearrangement joins TRBV19 to TRBJ2-2; 7 bases line up with TRBD1. The CDR3 protein is CASSLQGTRTGELFF. The CDR3 DNA follows: TGTGCCAGTAGTTTACAGGGGACGAGGACCGGGGAGCTGTTTTTT.